This passage covers 26 T cell receptor beta chains from one sample sequenced in a study of cytomegalovirus exposure and HLA in healthy donors. 60 Vbeta and 13 Jbeta primers were used in PCR. This table comes from immunoSEQ multiplex PCR, and its TCRdb copy is limited to in-frame clones, with some not included. The sample includes 90,000 to 100,000 clones, approximately 79% of them seen just once. Source material: PBMCs. The receptors were sampled from a male donor in good health and CMV-seronegative.

V is TRBV5-1 and J is TRBJ1-3; D gene ambiguous. CDR1 SGHRS and CDR2 YFSETQ come from the germline V gene. The CDR3 is 13 residues long. V was clipped by 2 bases and J by 4 bases, with 7 bases between them. The CDR3 spells CASSLFQGNTIYF. The CDR3 region has the DNA TGCGCCAGCAGCTTATTTCAAGGAAACACCATATATTTT.

A few counts support this clone. The sample holds other DNA sequences that translate to the same CDR3. The CDR3 protein is CASSLAGLPGANVLTF. CDR3 nucleotide sequence: TGTGCCAGCAGCTTGGCCGGTCTTCCTGGGGCCAACGTCCTGACTTTC. The chain has TRBV5-4 and TRBJ2-6, with D uncertain. CDR1 and CDR2 (germline): SGHNT, YYREEE (reference sequence). CDR3 length equals 16 residues. Trimming cost V 0 bases and J 2 bases, with 9 bases left between them.

CDR3 sequence: CATSNRQAYEQFF. CDR3 coding DNA: TGTGCCACCAGCAACAGACAGGCGTATGAGCAGTTCTTC. This chain joins TRBV15 and TRBJ2-1; a possible D gene is TRBD1 (6 bases). CDR1 and CDR2 from the germline V gene are LNHNV and YYDKDF (reference sequence). The CDR3 sequence is 13 residues long. Between the trimmed V and J ends, which lost 4 bases and 8 bases, there was a span of 12 bases.

This chain uses TRBV14 with TRBJ2-1; D is undetermined. Trimming removed 1 base at V and 4 bases at J, with 14 bases between. Per germline, CDR1 SGHDN and CDR2 FVKESK. The CDR3 loop spans 16 amino acids. In nucleotides, the CDR3 is TGTGCCAGCAGCCAAGGTACCAGCGTGGAGTACAATGAGCAGTTCTTC. Its protein is CASSQGTSVEYNEQFF.

The rearrangement joins TRBV9 to TRBJ2-7, with TRBD2 matching 7 bases. CDR3 length: 14 residues. CDR1 SGDLS and CDR2 YYNGEE come from the germline V gene. J was trimmed by 2 bases and V by 3 bases; bases with no gene match: 5. DNA for the CDR3: TGTGCCAGCAGCGCTAGACTAGCCCCCTACGAGCAGTACTTC. Translated, it gives CASSARLAPYEQYF.

The J gene is TRBJ2-5, the V gene TRBV10-3; D is possibly TRBD1 (6 bases). CDR1 ENHRY and CDR2 SYGVKD come from the germline V gene. V lost 5 bases to trimming and J lost 2 bases, with 9 bases between them. CDR3 length: 13 residues. The CDR3, as DNA: TGTGCCATCAGTTTGGACAGACAAGAGACCCAGTACTTC. Protein: CAISLDRQETQYF.

This clone was observed a handful of times. The rearrangement joins TRBV5-1 to TRBJ1-1; D gene unclear. Looked up from germline, CDR1 is SGHRS and CDR2 is YFSETQ. V shed 0 bases and J shed 1 base, with 4 bases lying between them. The CDR3 has 13 amino acids. The CDR3 spells CASSLDRNTEAFF. The CDR3 bases are TGCGCCAGCAGCTTGGACAGGAACACTGAAGCTTTCTTT.

This rearrangement joins TRBV29-1 to TRBJ1-2; D not resolved. Germline values: CDR1 SQVTM, CDR2 ANQGSEA. CDR3 length: 13 residues. Trimming took off 3 bases at V and 0 bases at J, with 8 bases between the two ends. The CDR3 DNA sequence: TGCAGCGTTGACAGGATAGCTAACTATGGCTACACCTTC. Amino acid sequence: CSVDRIANYGYTF.

The chain employs TRBV4-1 and TRBJ1-5, with a weak D call TRBD1 (6 bases). The germline V gene encodes CDR1 MGHRA and CDR2 YSYEKL. V was shortened by 2 bases and J by 5 bases, with 19 bases between the two germline ends. The CDR3 length is 17 residues. DNA of the CDR3: TGCGCCAGCAGCCAACCTACAGGGCAAAAAAGGGATCAGCCCCAGCATTTT. This codes for CASSQPTGQKRDQPQHF.

The rearrangement links TRBV28 to TRBJ2-7, with TRBD1 identical over 9 bases. The germline gives CDR1 MDHEN, CDR2 SYDVKM. The CDR3 covers 15 residues. J gave up 8 bases and V 5 bases, and 13 bases lay outside the gene matches. The CDR3 sequence is CASSLPGTGSSKQYF. The DNA for the CDR3 is TGTGCCAGCAGTCTTCCCGGGACAGGGAGTAGCAAGCAGTACTTC.

The rearrangement links TRBV10-3 to TRBJ2-7; 7 bases are shared with TRBD1. The V and J ends lost 3 bases and 1 base, in that order; junction bases with no gene match: 9. CDR1 and CDR2 from the germline V gene are ENHRY and SYGVKD. CDR3 length: 16 residues. The CDR3, as DNA: TGTGCCATCAGTGACCCCCGGGACAGCTCATCCTACGAGCAGTACTTC. As protein: CAISDPRDSSSYEQYF.

J is TRBJ2-1 and V is TRBV4-2, with 8 nucleotides matching TRBD2. This CDR3 has 18 residues. J lost 0 bases, V lost 7 bases, and 14 bases had no gene match. Germline V gene sequence: CDR1 LGHNA, CDR2 YNFKEQ. DNA for the CDR3: TGTGCCAGCACCCTAGGACTAGCCTCGGTAATCTCCTACAATGAGCAGTTCTTC. Protein product: CASTLGLASVISYNEQFF.

This rearrangement joins TRBV6-5 to TRBJ2-1, with D possibly matching TRBD1 (6 bases). Trimming removed 7 bases at V and 5 bases at J, with 15 bases between. The CDR3 has 14 residues. Germline V gives CDR1 MNHEY, CDR2 SVGAGI. The CDR3 DNA reads as TGTGCCAGCACCCAGGGGTTGCCTAACAATGAGCAGTTCTTC. This sequence encodes CASTQGLPNNEQFF.

The CDR3 protein is CASSVATGMNTEAFF. The CDR3 nucleotides are TGTGCCAGCAGCGTAGCTACAGGGATGAACACTGAAGCTTTCTTT. The rearrangement links TRBV9 to TRBJ1-1, with D perhaps matching TRBD1 (6 bases). Germline V gene sequence: CDR1 SGDLS, CDR2 YYNGEE. Between the trimmed V and J ends, which lost 0 bases and 0 bases, there was a span of 9 bases. The CDR3 consists of 15 residues.

V is TRBV5-1 and J is TRBJ1-3; weak D call: TRBD1 (6 bases). Trimming shortened V by 5 bases and J by 0 bases, and 12 bases separated the two germline ends. The CDR3 loop spans 15 amino acids. From germline, CDR1 is SGHRS and CDR2 YFSETQ. The CDR3 DNA follows: TGCGCCAGCAGTCCCACAGGGACCTCTGGAAACACCATATATTTT. It codes for CASSPTGTSGNTIYF.

The chain links TRBV27 to TRBJ2-7; D is unresolved. The germline CDR1 and CDR2 sequences are MNHEY and SMNVEV (reference sequence). V lost 2 bases to trimming and J lost 2 bases, with 7 bases between them. The CDR3 extends over 13 amino acids. The CDR3 loop is CASSLEAAYEQYF. The CDR3 nucleotides are TGTGCCAGCAGTTTAGAAGCCGCCTACGAGCAGTACTTC.

Only a few counts were recorded for this clone. The CDR3 bases are TGTGCCAGCAGCTTCCAGGGGATGAACACTGAAGCTTTCTTT. Translated: CASSFQGMNTEAFF. The chain uses TRBV7-2 and TRBJ1-1; tentatively, D is TRBD1 (6 bases). In germline, CDR1 is SGHTA, CDR2 FQGNSA. The V end lost 3 bases, the J end lost 0 bases, and 8 bases lay between the germline ends. This CDR3 is 14 amino acids long.

The rearrangement links TRBV9 to TRBJ2-7; TRBD1 matches 7 bases. V lost 3 bases to trimming and J lost 3 bases; unmatched junction nucleotides: 9. The CDR3 is 15 amino acids. CDR1 and CDR2 from the germline V gene are SGDLS and YYNGEE. The DNA for the CDR3 is TGTGCCAGCAGCGCAGCCGGGACAGTAGACTACGAGCAGTACTTC. It yields the protein CASSAAGTVDYEQYF.

The V gene is TRBV7-9, the J gene TRBJ2-2; 7 nucleotides align to TRBD2. After removal of 1 base from V and 6 bases from J, the junction contained 5 bases not matched to a gene. The length of the CDR3 is 15 residues. Per germline, CDR1 SEHNR and CDR2 FQNEAQ (reference sequence). The CDR3 is CASSLVGGSAGELFF. DNA of the CDR3: TGTGCCAGCAGCTTAGTGGGCGGGAGTGCCGGGGAGCTGTTTTTT.

The rearrangement joins TRBV7-9 to TRBJ1-1; 7 nucleotides line up with TRBD1. The CDR3 runs 15 residues. With V trimmed by 5 bases and J by 0 bases, 6 bases remained unmatched. Germline V CDR1 and CDR2: SEHNR, FQNEAQ (reference sequence). The CDR3 region is CASSPQTGLNTEAFF. The CDR3 coding sequence is TGTGCCAGCAGCCCGCAGACAGGGCTGAACACTGAAGCTTTCTTT.

The rearrangement uses TRBV5-1 and TRBJ2-7; 16 nucleotides agree with TRBD2. The CDR3 runs to 18 residues. Germline assignment: CDR1 SGHRS and CDR2 YFSETQ. V was clipped by 1 base and J by 5 bases; unmatched bases: 9. CDR3 nucleotide sequence: TGCGCCAGCAGCTTGACCCCGGGACTAGCGGGAGGGACCCACGAGCAGTACTTC. This encodes CASSLTPGLAGGTHEQYF.

The rearrangement links TRBV7-3 to TRBJ2-5; D possibly corresponds to TRBD1 (6 bases). V lost 4 bases to trimming and J lost 2 bases, with 8 bases between them. CDR3 length: 13 residues. CDR1 and CDR2 from the germline V gene are SGHTA and FQGTGA. Here the CDR3 reads CASSSTGQETQYF. CDR3 DNA sequence: TGTGCCAGCAGCTCCACAGGGCAAGAGACCCAGTACTTC.

The chain employs TRBV10-3 and TRBJ2-1; D is unresolved. Germline CDR1 is ENHRY and CDR2 is SYGVKD. The length of the CDR3 is 14 residues. Deletions cut 4 bases from V and 6 bases from J, with 13 bases between. The CDR3 loop reads CAISVGPAPNEQFF. CDR3 nucleotides: TGTGCCATCAGTGTTGGCCCCGCCCCCAATGAGCAGTTCTTC.

The chain joins TRBV7-6 to TRBJ1-4; D is undetermined. This CDR3 has 15 amino acids. The germline V gene encodes CDR1 SGHVS and CDR2 FNYEAQ. The V end was cut by 3 bases, the J end by 3 bases, with 11 bases between. CDR3: CASSLWSSANEKLFF. CDR3 nucleotides: TGTGCCAGCAGCTTGTGGAGTTCCGCTAATGAAAAACTGTTTTTT.

The chain joins TRBV5-4 to TRBJ2-3; the D gene is possibly TRBD2 (5 bases). Trimming took off 2 bases at V and 5 bases at J, with 12 bases between the two ends. The CDR3 has 14 residues. CDR1 and CDR2 (germline): SGHNT, YYREEE (reference sequence). The CDR3 bases are TGTGCCAGCAGCTTCAGCTTACGGGAAGATACGCAGTATTTT. Amino acids: CASSFSLREDTQYF.

The rearrangement links TRBV5-4 to TRBJ1-1; 7 positions match TRBD1. Trimming removed 4 bases from V and 1 base from J; junction bases left unmatched: 13. Germline V gives CDR1 SGHNT, CDR2 YYREEE (reference sequence). This CDR3 spans 17 amino acids. The CDR3 region is CASSPGRRGLGNTEAFF. CDR3 bases: TGTGCCAGCAGCCCGGGTAGGAGGGGGCTCGGGAACACTGAAGCTTTCTTT.